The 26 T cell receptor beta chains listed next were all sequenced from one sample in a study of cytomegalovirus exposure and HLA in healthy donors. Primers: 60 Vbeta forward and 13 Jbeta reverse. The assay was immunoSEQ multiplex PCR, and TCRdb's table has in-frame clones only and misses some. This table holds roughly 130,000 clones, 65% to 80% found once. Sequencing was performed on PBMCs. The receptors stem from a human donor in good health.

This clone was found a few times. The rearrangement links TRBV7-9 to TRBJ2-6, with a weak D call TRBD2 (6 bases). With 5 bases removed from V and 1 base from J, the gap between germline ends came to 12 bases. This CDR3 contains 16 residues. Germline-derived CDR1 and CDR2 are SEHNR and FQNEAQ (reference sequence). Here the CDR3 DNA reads TGTGCCAGCAGCGGGGGGATGGAGTCTGGGGCCAACGTCCTGACTTTC. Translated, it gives CASSGGMESGANVLTF.

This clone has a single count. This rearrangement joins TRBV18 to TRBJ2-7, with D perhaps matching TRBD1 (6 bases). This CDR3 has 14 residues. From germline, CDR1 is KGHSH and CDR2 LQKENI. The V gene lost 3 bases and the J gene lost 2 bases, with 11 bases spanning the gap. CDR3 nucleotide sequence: TGTGCCAGCTCACCGTTAGCAGGGGCCTACGAGCAGTACTTC. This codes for CASSPLAGAYEQYF.

The CDR3 spells CASSYSRGLEGYTF. The DNA for the CDR3 is TGTGCCAGCAGTTACTCTAGGGGATTGGAGGGCTACACCTTC. The genes are TRBV6-5 and TRBJ1-2; tentative D call: TRBD1 (5 bases). Germline CDR1 and CDR2: MNHEY and SVGAGI. The V end was cut by 0 bases, the J end by 8 bases, with 13 bases between. The CDR3 runs 14 residues.

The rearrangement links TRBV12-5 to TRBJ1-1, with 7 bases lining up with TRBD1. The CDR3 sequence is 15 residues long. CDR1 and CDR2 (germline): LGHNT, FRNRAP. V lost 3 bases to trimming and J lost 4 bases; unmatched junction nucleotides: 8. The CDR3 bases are TGTGCTAGTGGTTTCGGTGACAGGGTCTTCACTGAAGCTTTCTTT. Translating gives CASGFGDRVFTEAFF.

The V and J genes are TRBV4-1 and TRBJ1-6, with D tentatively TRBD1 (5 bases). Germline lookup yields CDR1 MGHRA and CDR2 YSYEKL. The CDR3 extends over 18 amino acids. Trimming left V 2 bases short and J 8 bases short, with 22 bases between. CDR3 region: CASSQTTNARAGYSPLHF. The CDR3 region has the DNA TGCGCCAGCAGCCAAACCACGAACGCCAGGGCGGGGTATTCACCCCTCCACTTT.

The CDR3 sequence: CASTTLRGNTEAFF. CDR3 nucleotide sequence: TGTGCCAGCACCACGCTCAGAGGAAACACTGAAGCTTTCTTT. The chain links TRBV7-9 to TRBJ1-1; D ambiguous. The germline V gene encodes CDR1 SEHNR and CDR2 FQNEAQ (reference sequence). With 7 bases removed from V and 2 bases from J, the gap between germline ends came to 14 bases. The CDR3 length is 14 residues. The full variable domain, completed using reference TRBV7-9 and TRBJ1-1, is DTGVSQNPRHKITKRGQNVTFRCDPISEHNRLYWYRQTLGQGPEFLTYFQNEAQLEKSRLLSDRFSAERPKGSFSTLEIQRTEQGDSAMYLCASTTLRGNTEAFFGQGTRLTVV.

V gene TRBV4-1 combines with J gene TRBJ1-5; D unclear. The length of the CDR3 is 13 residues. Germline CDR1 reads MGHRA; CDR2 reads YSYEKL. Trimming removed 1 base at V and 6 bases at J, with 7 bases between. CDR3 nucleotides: TGCGCCAGCAGCCAAGGACTTTCTCAGCCCCAGCATTTT. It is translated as CASSQGLSQPQHF.

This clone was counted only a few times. This chain's CDR3 is CASSREGAQYGYTF. CDR3 coding DNA: TGCGCCAGCAGCCGGGAAGGGGCTCAATATGGCTACACCTTC. The rearrangement uses TRBV4-1 and TRBJ1-2, with D possibly being TRBD1 (5 bases). With 4 bases removed from V and 5 bases from J, the gap between germline ends came to 14 bases. Germline V gives CDR1 MGHRA, CDR2 YSYEKL. This CDR3 is 14 amino acids long.

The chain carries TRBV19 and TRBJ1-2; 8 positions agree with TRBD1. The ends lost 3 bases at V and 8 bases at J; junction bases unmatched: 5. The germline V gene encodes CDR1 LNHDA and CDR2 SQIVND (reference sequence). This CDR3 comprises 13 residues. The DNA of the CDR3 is TGTGCCAGTAGTATGGGCGACAGGGGAGGCTACACCTTC. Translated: CASSMGDRGGYTF.

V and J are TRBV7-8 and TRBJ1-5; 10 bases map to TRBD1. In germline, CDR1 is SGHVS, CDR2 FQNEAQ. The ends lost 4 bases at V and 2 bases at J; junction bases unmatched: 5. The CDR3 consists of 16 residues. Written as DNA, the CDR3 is TGTGCCAGCAGCTCGGGACAGGGGCTGGGCAATCAGCCCCAGCATTTT. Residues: CASSSGQGLGNQPQHF.

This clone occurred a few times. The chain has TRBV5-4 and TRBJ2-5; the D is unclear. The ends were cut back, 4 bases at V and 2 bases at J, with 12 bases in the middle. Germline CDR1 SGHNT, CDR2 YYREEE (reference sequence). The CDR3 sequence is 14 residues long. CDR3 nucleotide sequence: TGTGCCAGCAGCATTGCCTCGACTCAAGAGACCCAGTACTTC. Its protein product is CASSIASTQETQYF.

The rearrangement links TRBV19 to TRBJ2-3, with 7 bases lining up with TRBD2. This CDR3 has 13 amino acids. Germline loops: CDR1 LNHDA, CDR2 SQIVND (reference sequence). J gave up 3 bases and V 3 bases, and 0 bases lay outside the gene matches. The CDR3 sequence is CASSIGGTDTQYF. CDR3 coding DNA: TGTGCCAGTAGTATCGGGGGGACAGATACGCAGTATTTT.

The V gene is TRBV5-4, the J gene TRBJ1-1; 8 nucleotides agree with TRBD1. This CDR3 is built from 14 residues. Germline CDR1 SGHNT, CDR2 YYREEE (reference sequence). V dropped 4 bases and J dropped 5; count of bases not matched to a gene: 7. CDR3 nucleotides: TGTGCCAGCAGCCAGGCAGGGGGCTGGACTGAAGCTTTCTTT. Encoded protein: CASSQAGGWTEAFF.

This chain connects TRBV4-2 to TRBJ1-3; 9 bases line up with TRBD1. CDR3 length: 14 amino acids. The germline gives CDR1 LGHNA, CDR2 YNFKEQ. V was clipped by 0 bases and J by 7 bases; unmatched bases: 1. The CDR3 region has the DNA TGTGCCAGCAGCCAAGAACAGGGGGCGAACACCATATATTTT. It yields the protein CASSQEQGANTIYF.

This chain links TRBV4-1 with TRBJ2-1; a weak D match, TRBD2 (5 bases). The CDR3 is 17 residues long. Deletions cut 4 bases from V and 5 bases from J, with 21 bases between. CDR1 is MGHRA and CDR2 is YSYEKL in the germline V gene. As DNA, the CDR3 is TGCGCCAGCAGCCTAGAACCCCTCCTAGCTAACAACAATGAGCAGTTCTTC. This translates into CASSLEPLLANNNEQFF.

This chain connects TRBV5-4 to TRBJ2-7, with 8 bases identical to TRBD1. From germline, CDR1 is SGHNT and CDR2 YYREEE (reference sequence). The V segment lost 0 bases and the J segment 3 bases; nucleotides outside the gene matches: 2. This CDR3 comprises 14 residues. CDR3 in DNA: TGTGCCAGCAGCTTGGGCAGGGGGCTCTACGAGCAGTACTTC. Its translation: CASSLGRGLYEQYF.

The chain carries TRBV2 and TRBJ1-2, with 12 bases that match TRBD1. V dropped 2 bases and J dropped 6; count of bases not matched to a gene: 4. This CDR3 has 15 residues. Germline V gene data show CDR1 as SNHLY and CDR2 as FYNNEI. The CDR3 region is CASSELGTGGNGYTF. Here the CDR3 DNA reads TGTGCCAGCAGTGAATTGGGGACAGGGGGCAATGGCTACACCTTC.

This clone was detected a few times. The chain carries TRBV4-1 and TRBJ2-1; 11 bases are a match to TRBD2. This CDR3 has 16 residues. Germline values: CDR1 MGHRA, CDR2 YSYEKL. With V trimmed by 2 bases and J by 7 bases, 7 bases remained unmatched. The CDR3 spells CASSQLAGGPLNEQFF. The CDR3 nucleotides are TGCGCCAGCAGCCAATTAGCGGGGGGGCCCCTGAATGAGCAGTTCTTC.

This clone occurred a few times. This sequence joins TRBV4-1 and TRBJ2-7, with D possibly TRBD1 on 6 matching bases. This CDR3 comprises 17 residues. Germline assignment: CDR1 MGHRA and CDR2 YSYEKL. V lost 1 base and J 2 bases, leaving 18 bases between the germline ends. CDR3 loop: CASSQVLTAGQTYEQYF. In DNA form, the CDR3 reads TGCGCCAGCAGCCAAGTCTTGACCGCCGGACAGACCTACGAGCAGTACTTC.

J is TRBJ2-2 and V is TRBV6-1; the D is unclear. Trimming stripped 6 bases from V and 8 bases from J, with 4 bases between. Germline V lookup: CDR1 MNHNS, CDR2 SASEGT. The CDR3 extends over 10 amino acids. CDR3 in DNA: TGTGCCAGCAGAACAGGGGAGCTGTTTTTT. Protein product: CASRTGELFF.

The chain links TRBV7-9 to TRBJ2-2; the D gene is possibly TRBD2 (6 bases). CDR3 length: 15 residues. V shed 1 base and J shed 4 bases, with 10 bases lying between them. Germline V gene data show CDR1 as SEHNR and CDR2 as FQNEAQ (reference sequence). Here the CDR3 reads CASSLVEGGTGELFF. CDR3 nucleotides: TGTGCCAGCAGCTTAGTCGAGGGAGGCACCGGGGAGCTGTTTTTT.

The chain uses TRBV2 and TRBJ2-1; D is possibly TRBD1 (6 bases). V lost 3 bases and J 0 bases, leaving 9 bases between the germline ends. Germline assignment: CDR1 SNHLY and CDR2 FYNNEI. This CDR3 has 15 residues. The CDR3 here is CASSEDRPSYNEQFF. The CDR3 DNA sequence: TGTGCCAGCAGTGAGGACAGACCCTCCTACAATGAGCAGTTCTTC.

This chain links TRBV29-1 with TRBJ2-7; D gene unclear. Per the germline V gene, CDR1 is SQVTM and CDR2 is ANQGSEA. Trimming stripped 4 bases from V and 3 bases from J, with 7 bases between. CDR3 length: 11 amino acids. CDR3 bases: TGCAGCGTTGTCGCAGGCTACGAGCAGTACTTC. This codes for CSVVAGYEQYF.

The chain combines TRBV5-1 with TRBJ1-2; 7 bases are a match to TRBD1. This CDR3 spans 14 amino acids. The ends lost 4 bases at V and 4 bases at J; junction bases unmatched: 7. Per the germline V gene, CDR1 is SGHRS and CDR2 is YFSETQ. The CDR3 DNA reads TGCGCCAGCAGCCCGACAGGGTACGGCTATGGCTACACCTTC. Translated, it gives CASSPTGYGYGYTF.

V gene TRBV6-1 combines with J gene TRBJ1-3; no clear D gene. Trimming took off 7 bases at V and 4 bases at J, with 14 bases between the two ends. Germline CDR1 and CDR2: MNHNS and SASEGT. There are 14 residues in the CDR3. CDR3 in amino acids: CASTSTGVGNTIYF. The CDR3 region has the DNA TGTGCCAGCACCTCCACCGGGGTCGGAAACACCATATATTTT.

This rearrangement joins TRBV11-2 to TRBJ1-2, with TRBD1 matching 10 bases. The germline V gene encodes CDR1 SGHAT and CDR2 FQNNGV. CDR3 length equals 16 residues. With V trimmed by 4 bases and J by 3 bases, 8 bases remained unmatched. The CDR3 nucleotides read TGTGCCAGCAGCTCATCCGGGACAGGGGCTCACTATGGCTACACCTTC. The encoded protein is CASSSSGTGAHYGYTF. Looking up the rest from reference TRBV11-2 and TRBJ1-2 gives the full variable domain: EAGVAQSPRYKIIEKRQSVAFWCNPISGHATLYWYQQILGQGPKLLIQFQNNGVVDDSQLPKDRFSAERLKGVDSTLKIQPAKLEDSAVYLCASSSSGTGAHYGYTFGSGTRLTVV.